This T cell receptor (beta chain) is from a study of T cell responses to AZD1222 COVID-19 vaccine. Study observations and caveats: Spike-wide coverage was observed for vaccine-associated CD4 TCRs, with dominant responses at 160-218 and 743-854.

As to this clone: Its target is unknown.

Clones were sequenced by immunoSEQ multiplex PCR, and TCRdb holds only the in-frame ones, with some missing. The sample shows 100,000 to 150,000 clones, around 89% of them seen only once. The CDR3 spans 13 residues. After removal of 11 bases from V and 5 bases from J, the junction contained 9 bases not matched to a gene. The germline V gene encodes CDR1 PRHDT and CDR2 FYEKMQ (reference sequence). The sample was peripheral blood, taken 28 days after the second AZD1222 dose. This rearrangement joins TRBV13 to TRBJ2-7, with 10 bases fitting TRBD1. The sequence was obtained from an adult who received the AZD1222 COVID-19 vaccine. CDR3 amino acids: CASSGTGDHEQYF. CDR3 in DNA: TGTGCCTCCTCCGGGACAGGGGACCACGAGCAGTACTTC.